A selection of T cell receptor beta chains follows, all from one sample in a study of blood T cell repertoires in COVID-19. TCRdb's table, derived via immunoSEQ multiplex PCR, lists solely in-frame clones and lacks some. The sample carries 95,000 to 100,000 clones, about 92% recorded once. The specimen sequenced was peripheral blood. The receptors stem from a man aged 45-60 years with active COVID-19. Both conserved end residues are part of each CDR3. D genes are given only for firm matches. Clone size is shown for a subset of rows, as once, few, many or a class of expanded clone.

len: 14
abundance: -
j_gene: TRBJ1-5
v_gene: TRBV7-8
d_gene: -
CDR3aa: CASSLAAMRGPQHF
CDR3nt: TGTGCCAGCAGCTTAGCGGCGATGAGAGGGCCCCAGCATTTT

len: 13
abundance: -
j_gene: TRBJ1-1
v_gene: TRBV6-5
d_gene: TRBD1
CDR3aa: CASSRDRDTEAFF
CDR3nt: TGTGCCAGCAGCAGGGACAGAGACACTGAAGCTTTCTTT

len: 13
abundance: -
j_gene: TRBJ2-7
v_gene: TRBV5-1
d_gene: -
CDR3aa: CASSPRGAHEQYF
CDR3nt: TGCGCCAGCAGCCCCAGGGGGGCCCACGAGCAGTACTTC

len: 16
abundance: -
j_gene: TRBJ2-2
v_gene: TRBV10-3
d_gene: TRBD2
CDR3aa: CAITTSGNLNTGELFF
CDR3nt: TGTGCCATCACGACTAGCGGGAATTTGAACACCGGGGAGCTGTTTTTT

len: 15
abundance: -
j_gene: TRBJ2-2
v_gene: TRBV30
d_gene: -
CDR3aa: CAWSVWASSTGELFF
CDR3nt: TGTGCCTGGAGTGTATGGGCCAGCTCCACCGGGGAGCTGTTTTTT

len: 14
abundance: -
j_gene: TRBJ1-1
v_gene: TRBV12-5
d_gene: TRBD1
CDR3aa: CASGLGQGYTEAFF
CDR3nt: TGTGCTAGTGGTTTGGGACAGGGGTACACTGAAGCTTTCTTT

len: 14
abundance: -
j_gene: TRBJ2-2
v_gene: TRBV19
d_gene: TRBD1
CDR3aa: CASSKGQRPGELFF
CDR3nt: TGTGCCAGTAGTAAGGGACAGAGGCCCGGGGAGCTGTTTTTT

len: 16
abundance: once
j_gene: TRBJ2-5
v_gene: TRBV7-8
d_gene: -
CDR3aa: CASSLAIAGPSETQYF
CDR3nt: TGTGCCAGCAGCTTAGCGATCGCGGGACCGTCAGAGACCCAGTACTTC

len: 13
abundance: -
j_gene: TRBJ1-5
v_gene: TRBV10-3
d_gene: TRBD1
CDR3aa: CAISGTGEQPQHF
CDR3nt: TGTGCCATCAGCGGGACAGGGGAACAGCCCCAGCATTTT

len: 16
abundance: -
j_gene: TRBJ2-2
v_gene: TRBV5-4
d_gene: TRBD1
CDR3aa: CASSSRAGGKSGELFF
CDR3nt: TGTGCCAGCAGCTCCAGGGCAGGGGGTAAATCCGGGGAGCTGTTTTTT

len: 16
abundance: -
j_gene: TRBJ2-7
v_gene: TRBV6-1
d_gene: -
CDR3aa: CASSEVSLPHPYEQYF
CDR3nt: TGTGCCAGCAGTGAAGTCAGTTTACCACACCCCTACGAGCAGTACTTC

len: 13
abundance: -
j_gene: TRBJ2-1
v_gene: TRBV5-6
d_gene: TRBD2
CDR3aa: CASSFGTRDEQFF
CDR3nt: TGTGCCAGCAGCTTTGGGACTAGAGATGAGCAGTTCTTC

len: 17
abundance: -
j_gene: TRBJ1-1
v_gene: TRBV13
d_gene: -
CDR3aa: CASSLGAGTGGGTEAFF
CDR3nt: TGTGCCAGCAGCTTAGGAGCCGGGACCGGGGGGGGAACTGAAGCTTTCTTT

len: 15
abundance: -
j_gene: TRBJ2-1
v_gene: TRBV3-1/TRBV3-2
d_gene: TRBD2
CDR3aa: CASSLGLEAYNEQFF
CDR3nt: TGTGCCAGCAGCCTGGGACTAGAGGCGTACAATGAGCAGTTCTTC

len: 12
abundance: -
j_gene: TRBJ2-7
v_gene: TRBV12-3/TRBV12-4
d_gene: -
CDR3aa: CASREGEDEQYF
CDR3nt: TGTGCCAGCAGAGAGGGAGAGGACGAGCAGTACTTC

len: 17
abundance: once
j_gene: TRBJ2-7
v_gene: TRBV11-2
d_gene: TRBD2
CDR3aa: CASSDRTSGRAHYEQYF
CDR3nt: TGTGCCAGCAGCGACCGGACTAGCGGGAGGGCCCACTACGAGCAGTACTTC

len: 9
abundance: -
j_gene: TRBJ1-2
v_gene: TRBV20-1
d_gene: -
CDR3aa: CSASSGYTF
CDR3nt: TGCAGTGCGTCTAGCGGCTACACCTTC

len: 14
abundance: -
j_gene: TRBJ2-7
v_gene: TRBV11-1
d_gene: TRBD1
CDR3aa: CASSLQGAGYEQYF
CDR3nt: TGTGCCAGCAGCCTTCAGGGGGCGGGATACGAGCAGTACTTC

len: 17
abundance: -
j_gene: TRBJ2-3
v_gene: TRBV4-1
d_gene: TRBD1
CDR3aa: CASSQVKGAPSTDTQYF
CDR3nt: TGCGCCAGCAGCCAAGTAAAGGGGGCCCCTAGCACAGATACGCAGTATTTT

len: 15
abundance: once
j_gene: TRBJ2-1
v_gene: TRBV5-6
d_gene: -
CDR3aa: CASSLITSSYNEQFF
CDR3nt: TGTGCCAGCAGCTTGATAACTAGCTCCTACAATGAGCAGTTCTTC

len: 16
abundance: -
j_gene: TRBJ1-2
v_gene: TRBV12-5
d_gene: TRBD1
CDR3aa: CASGLAGSGTGAGYTF
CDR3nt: TGTGCTAGTGGTTTGGCGGGTTCTGGGACAGGGGCCGGCTACACCTTC

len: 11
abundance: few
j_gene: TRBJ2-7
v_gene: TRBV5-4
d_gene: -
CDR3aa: CASSLGAEQYF
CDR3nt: TGTGCCAGCAGCTTAGGAGCCGAGCAGTACTTC

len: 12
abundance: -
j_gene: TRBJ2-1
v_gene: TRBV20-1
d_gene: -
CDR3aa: CSASSDYNEQFF
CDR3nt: TGCAGTGCTAGTAGCGACTACAATGAGCAGTTCTTC

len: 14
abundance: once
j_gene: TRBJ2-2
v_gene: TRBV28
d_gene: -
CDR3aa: CASSPPSPTGELFF
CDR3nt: TGTGCCAGCAGTCCCCCCAGTCCGACCGGGGAGCTGTTTTTT

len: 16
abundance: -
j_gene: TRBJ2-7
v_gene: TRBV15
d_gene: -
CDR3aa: CATSSYSAGMGLKQYF
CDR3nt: TGTGCCACCAGCTCGTACTCCGCGGGCATGGGCTTGAAGCAGTACTTC

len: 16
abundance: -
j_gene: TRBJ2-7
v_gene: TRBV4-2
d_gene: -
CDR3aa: CASSPKGPEALYEQYF
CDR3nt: TGTGCCAGCAGCCCAAAAGGGCCGGAGGCACTGTACGAGCAGTACTTC

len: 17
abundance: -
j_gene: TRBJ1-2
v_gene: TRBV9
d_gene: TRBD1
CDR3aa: CASSVNSAQGAIYGYTF
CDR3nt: TGTGCCAGCAGCGTAAATTCGGCGCAGGGGGCGATTTATGGCTACACCTTC

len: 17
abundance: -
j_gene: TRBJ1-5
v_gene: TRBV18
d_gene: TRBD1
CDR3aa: CASSPDNRDRADQPQHF
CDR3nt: TGTGCCAGCTCACCGGATAACCGGGACAGGGCGGATCAGCCCCAGCATTTT

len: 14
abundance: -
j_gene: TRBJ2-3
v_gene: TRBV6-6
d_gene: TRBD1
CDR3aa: CASSRGLGTDTQYF
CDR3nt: TGTGCCAGCAGCAGGGGGCTTGGCACAGATACGCAGTATTTT

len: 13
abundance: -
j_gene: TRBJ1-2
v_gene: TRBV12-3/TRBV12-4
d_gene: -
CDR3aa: CASSLSHGDGYTF
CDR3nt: TGTGCCAGCAGTTTATCACACGGGGATGGCTACACCTTC

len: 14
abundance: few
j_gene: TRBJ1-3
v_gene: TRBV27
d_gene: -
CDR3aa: CASRPLSSGNTIYF
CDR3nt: TGTGCCAGCAGACCACTGAGCTCTGGAAACACCATATATTTT

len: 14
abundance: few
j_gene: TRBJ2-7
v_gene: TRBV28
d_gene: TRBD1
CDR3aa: CASNGQGESHEQYF
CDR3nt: TGTGCCAGCAACGGACAGGGGGAATCTCACGAGCAGTACTTC

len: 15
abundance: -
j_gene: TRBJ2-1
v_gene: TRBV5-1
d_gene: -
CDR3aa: CASSLLTAGANEQFF
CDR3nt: TGCGCCAGCAGCTTGTTAACGGCAGGGGCAAATGAGCAGTTCTTC

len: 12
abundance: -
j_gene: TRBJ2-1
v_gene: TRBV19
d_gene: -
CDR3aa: CASSIVAREQFF
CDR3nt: TGTGCCAGTAGTATAGTTGCGAGGGAGCAGTTCTTC

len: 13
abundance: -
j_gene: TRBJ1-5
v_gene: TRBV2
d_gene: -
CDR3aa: CASKEASNQPQHF
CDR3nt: TGTGCCAGCAAGGAGGCCAGCAATCAGCCCCAGCATTTT

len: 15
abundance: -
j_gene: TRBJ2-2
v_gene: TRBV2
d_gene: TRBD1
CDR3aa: CASSEGTGTAGELFF
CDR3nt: TGTGCCAGCAGTGAGGGGACAGGGACGGCCGGGGAGCTGTTTTTT

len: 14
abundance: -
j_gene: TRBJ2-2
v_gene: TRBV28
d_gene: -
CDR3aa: CASDRTTNTGELFF
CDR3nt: TGTGCCAGCGACAGGACCACGAACACCGGGGAGCTGTTTTTT

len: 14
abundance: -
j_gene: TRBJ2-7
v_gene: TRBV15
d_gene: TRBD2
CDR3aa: CATSRDRGGYEQYF
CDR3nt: TGTGCCACCAGCAGAGATCGGGGGGGCTACGAGCAGTACTTC

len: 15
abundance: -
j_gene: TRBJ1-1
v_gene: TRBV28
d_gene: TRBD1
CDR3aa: CASSQGGQGGTEAFF
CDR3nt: TGTGCCAGCAGTCAGGGGGGACAGGGTGGGACTGAAGCTTTCTTT

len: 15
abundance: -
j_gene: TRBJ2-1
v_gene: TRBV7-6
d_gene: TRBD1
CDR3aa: CASSFLGQGYNEQFF
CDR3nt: TGTGCCAGCAGCTTTTTGGGACAGGGATACAATGAGCAGTTCTTC

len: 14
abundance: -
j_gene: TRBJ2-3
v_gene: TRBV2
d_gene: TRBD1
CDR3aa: CASSKDRGADTQYF
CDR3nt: TGTGCCAGCAGTAAGGACAGGGGGGCAGATACGCAGTATTTT

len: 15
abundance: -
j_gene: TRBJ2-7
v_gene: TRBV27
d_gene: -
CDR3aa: CASSPDSPHSYEQYF
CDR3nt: TGTGCCAGCAGTCCGGACTCTCCTCACTCCTACGAGCAGTACTTC

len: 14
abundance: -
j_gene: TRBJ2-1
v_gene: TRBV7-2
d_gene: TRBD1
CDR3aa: CASSFRTGPNEQFF
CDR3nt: TGTGCCAGCAGCTTCAGGACAGGACCCAATGAGCAGTTCTTC

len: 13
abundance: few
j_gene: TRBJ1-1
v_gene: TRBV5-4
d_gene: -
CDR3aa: CASTVIENTEAFF
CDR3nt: TGTGCCAGCACCGTGATAGAGAACACTGAAGCTTTCTTT

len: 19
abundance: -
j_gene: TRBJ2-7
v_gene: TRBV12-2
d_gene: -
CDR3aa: CASRTYPRKGGTSGYEQYF
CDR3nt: TGTGCAAGTCGCACATACCCCCGCAAAGGGGGCACTAGCGGGTACGAGCAGTACTTC